This note documents a single TCR beta chain sequence. This clonotype came up a few times. The target of this receptor is not known. Base qualities are not provided; no much larger clone lies one nucleotide away. This sample was included in a study of T cells in Graves' hyperthyroidism and ophthalmopathy (dated by TCRdb to 2018 to 2020). About the full investigation: A discovery cohort of approximately 97 patients, approximately 44 with Graves' ophthalmopathy and 57 with stable Graves' hyperthyroidism, was used to find distinguishing TCR V-J signatures. Thyroid tissue and blood T-cell repertoires from six Graves' hyperthyroidism patients were also compared in the study. According to the paper, TCR Vbeta CDR3 sequencing was carried out on 135 peripheral blood samples, which came from 40 to 45 ophthalmopathy, under 80 hyperthyroidism and about 17 progressor patients. Following sampling, methimazole starting at 30 mg daily was given to hyperthyroidism patients, and high-dose intravenous methylprednisolone was given to ophthalmopathy patients. Whether ophthalmopathy could be predicted prospectively was tested in an independent validation cohort made up of roughly 19 hyperthyroidism patients plus 17 patients who later progressed to ophthalmopathy. The 75 to 100 discovery patients were divided at random into training and test sets in a 7:3 ratio.

The germline V gene (reference sequence) specifies SEHNR as CDR1 and FQNEAQ as CDR2. V is shortened by 0 bases, J by 2 bases, and the region joining them spans 13 bases. From the cysteine through the phenylalanine, the CDR3 covers 16 amino acids. Only the CDR3 region is kept as DNA, spanning 48 bases read in frame from base 1. Broad study findings and their caveats: No statistical method was used to fix the sample size in advance, and group allocation was not hidden from the investigators. In validation, the model predicted progression to ophthalmopathy with roughly 66% sensitivity and roughly 72% specificity, a median of approximately 6.7 months before onset. A model built on a 13 V-J signature distinguished ophthalmopathy from stable hyperthyroidism, reaching over 85% sensitivity and around 82% specificity in cross-validation and 80%/75% in testing. Most expanded thyroid clonotypes (frequency above 0.001) were also found in blood, which suggests that blood repertoires may mirror thyroid immune responses.

The TCR beta CDR3 regions were amplified from RNA transcripts. The first round of RT-PCR for the TCR CDR3 was performed with the HTBI primer set and the Qiagen OneStep RT-PCR kit. Libraries were constructed in a second round of multiplex PCR, after which size selection and purification were carried out. Paired-end sequencing of the libraries was performed with 100 bp reads on an Illumina HiSeq2000. As for how the authors treated the data: SOAPnuke was used to process the raw data, removing reads that contained adapters or uncalled bases, had a mean Phred below 15, or lacked an exact match to the constant primer or identifier. COPE v1.2.5 was used to merge high-quality paired reads, and clonotypes were defined as unique nucleotide sequences. Clonotypes were aligned to IMGT TRBV, TRBD and TRBJ reference segments using MiTCR v1.1. Only V-J combinations with frequency above 0.0001, covering approximately 99% of repertoires, were analysed. The TCS score was defined as F50 (clonal expansion) divided by E x V (chaos), with BLOSUM62-based TCRdist calculated between CDR3 peptides within each V-J. Welch's t-statistics and random forest reduced around 520 V-J features to some 14, which were used in a naive Bayes classifier (R e1071). The Morisita-Horn index was used to measure how similar the thyroid and blood repertoires were. The public reads were reprocessed in TCRdb via fastp at Q25 and MiXCR, keeping in-frame beta chains. Every CDR3 protein is listed once, alongside the most common genes and DNA of its rows. TCRdb's processing, not the study's, gives the V and J calls here. Across this sample there are over 650,000 distinct CDR3 sequences, with 45% seen only once. The ten largest clones capture roughly 6.5% of the sample.

Any patient with an uncontrolled infection, another autoimmune disease, pregnancy or lactation was excluded. Diagnoses were established on the basis of clinical symptoms, serum thyroxine and TRAb, thyroid ultrasound, and orbital computed tomography. Trizol reagent was used to extract total RNA, and RNA quality was then checked on an Agilent 2100 Bioanalyzer. This TCR was sampled from an adult man with Graves' disease, either hyperthyroidism or ophthalmopathy (not recorded which). Sample: peripheral blood or thyroid tissue (not recorded which). The chain is encoded by TRBV7-9 joined to TRBJ2-5; the best D guess is TRBD2, with 6 bases matching. The CDR3 sequence is CASSLARAGIQETQYF. The bases read TGTGCCAGCAGCTTAGCGCGGGCGGGAATTCAAGAGACCCAGTACTTC.